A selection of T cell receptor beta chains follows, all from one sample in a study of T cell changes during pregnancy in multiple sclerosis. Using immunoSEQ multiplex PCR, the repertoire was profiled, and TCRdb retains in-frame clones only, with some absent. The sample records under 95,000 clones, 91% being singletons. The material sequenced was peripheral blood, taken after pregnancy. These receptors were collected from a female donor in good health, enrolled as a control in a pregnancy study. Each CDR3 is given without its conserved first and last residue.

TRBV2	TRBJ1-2	ASSALQGNGYT
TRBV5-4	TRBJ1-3	ASSSGTFGNTIY
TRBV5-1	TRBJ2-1	ASSLGQNEQF
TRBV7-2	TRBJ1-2	ASSLAMGGASGYT
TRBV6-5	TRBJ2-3	ASRKAGGRDTQY
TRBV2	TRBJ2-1	ASSGLAGGLNEQF
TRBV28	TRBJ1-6	ASSSDIPLH
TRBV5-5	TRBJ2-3	ASSFRDRGGTDTQY
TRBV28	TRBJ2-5	ASSSLSQGVD
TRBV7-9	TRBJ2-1	ASSQWMNRANLGEQF
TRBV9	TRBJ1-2	ASSPGQGDYGYT
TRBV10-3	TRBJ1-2	AISERLGGGVSGGYT
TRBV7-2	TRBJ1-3	ASSLGGQGWDTIY
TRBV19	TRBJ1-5	ASSIGPGNQPQH
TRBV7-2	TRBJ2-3	ASSPPSADTQY
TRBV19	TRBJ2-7	ASSMDSVVYEQY